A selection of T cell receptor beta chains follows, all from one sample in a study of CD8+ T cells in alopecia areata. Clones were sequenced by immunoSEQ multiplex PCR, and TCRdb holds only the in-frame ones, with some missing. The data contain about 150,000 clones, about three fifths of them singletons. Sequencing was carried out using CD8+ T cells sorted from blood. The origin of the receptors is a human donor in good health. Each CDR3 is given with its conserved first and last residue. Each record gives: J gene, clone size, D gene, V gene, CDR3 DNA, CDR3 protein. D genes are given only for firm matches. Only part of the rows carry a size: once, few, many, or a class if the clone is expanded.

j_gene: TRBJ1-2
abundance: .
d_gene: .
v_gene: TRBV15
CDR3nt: TGTGCCACCAGCAGAGGATCACCAGTGGGGGGCTACACCTTC
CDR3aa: CATSRGSPVGGYTF

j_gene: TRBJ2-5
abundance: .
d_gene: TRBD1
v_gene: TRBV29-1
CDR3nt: TGCAGCGTTGAACGCTTCGATGAGACAGGGTACCAAGAGACCCAGTACTTC
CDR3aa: CSVERFDETGYQETQYF

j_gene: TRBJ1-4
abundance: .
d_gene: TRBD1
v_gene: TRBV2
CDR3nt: TGTGCCAGCAGGGACAGGGCGGCCTTGTGGGAAAAACTGTTTTTT
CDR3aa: CASRDRAALWEKLFF

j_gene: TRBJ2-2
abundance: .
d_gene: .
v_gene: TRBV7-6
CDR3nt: TGTGCCAGCAGCTCCGAGGTCGGGGAGCTGTTTTTT
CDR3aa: CASSSEVGELFF

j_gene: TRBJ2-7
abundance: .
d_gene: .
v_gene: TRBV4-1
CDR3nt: TGCGCCAGCAGCCAAGGAGGACAGTCCTACGAGCAGTACTTC
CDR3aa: CASSQGGQSYEQYF

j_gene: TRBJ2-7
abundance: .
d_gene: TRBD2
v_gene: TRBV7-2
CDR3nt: TGTGCCAGCAGAGAAACTAGCGGGTCCTACTACGAGCAGTACTTC
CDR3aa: CASRETSGSYYEQYF

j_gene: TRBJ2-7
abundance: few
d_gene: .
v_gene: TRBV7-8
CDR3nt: TGTGCCAGCAGCTTATACAGCTCCTACGAGCAGTACTTC
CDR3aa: CASSLYSSYEQYF

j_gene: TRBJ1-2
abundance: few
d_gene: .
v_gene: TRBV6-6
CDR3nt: TGTGCCAGCAGCCCCGGGGGAGGCTACACCTTC
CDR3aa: CASSPGGGYTF

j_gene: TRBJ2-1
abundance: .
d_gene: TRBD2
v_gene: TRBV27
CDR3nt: TGTGCCAGCACGCTTTTGGGGGAGGGTGAGCAGTTCTTC
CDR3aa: CASTLLGEGEQFF

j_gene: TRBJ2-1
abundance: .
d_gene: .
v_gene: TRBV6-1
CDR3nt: TGTGCCAGCAGTGAAGCACGGGAGTGGAATGAGCAGTTCTTC
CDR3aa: CASSEAREWNEQFF

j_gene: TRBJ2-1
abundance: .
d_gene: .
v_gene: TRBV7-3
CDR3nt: TGTGCCAGCAGCTTAGCTTTAGGTCTCTACAATGAGCAGTTCTTC
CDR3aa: CASSLALGLYNEQFF

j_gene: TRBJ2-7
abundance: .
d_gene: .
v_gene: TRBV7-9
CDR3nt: TGTGCCAGCAGCCCTCCGCCCAAGGGTGAGCAGTACTTC
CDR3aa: CASSPPPKGEQYF

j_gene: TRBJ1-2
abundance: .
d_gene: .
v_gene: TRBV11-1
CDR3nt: TGTGCCAGCAGCTCCGTGGTTACCCTGGACAGTCACCACTATGGCTACACCTTC
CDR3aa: CASSSVVTLDSHHYGYTF

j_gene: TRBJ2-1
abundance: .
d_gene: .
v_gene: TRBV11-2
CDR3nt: TGTGCCAGCAGCTTCGGCTTCTTGAACGTTCCGTTCTTC
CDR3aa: CASSFGFLNVPFF

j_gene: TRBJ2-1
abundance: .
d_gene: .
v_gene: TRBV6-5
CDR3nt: TGTGCCAGCAGTTACTCGACTTGGGAGGGGGGTAATGAGCAGTTCTTC
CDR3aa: CASSYSTWEGGNEQFF

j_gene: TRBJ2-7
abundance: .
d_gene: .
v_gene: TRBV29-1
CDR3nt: TGCAGCGTTGAACCGGGAAAGGGGGTGTACGAGCAGTACTTC
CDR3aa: CSVEPGKGVYEQYF

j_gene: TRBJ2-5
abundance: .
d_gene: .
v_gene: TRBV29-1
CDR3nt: TGCAGCGTTCACCAAGAGACCCAGTACTTC
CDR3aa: CSVHQETQYF

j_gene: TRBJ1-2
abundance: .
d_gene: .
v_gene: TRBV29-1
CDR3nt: TGCAGCGTCCCGGGGAGGTGGCAGGGAAGGGAAGGTGGCTACACCTTC
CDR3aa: CSVPGRWQGREGGYTF

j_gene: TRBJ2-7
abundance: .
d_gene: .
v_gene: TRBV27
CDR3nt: TGTGCCAGCAGTCCCAGCTCCTACGAGCAGTACTTC
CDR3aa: CASSPSSYEQYF

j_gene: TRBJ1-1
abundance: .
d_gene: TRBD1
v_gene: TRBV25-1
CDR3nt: TGTGCCAGCAGGGGGGACAGCTACACTGAAGCTTTCTTT
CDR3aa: CASRGDSYTEAFF

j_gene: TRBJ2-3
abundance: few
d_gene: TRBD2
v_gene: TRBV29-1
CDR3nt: TGCAGCGTTGCGGGACTAGCAGTCACAGATACGCAGTATTTT
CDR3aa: CSVAGLAVTDTQYF

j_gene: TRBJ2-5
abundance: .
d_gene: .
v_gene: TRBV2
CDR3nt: TGTGCCAGCAGTGAGTCGCGTGTTGGGTACCAAGAGACCCAGTACTTC
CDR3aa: CASSESRVGYQETQYF

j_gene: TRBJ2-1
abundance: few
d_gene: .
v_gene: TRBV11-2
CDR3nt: TGTGCCAGCAGCTTAAGGGTGGGAGAGGGATACAATGAGCAGTTCTTC
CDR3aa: CASSLRVGEGYNEQFF

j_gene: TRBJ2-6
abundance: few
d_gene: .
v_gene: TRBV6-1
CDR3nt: TGTGCCAGCAGTGAAGGGGGCTCTGGGGCCAACGTCCTGACTTTC
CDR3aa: CASSEGGSGANVLTF

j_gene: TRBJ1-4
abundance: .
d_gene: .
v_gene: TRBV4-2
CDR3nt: TGTGCCAGCAGCCAAGTAACCGAAAAACTGTTTTTT
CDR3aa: CASSQVTEKLFF

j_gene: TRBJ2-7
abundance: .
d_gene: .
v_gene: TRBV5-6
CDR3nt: TGTGCCAGCAGCCTTGACGGCGGTTACGAGCAGTACTTC
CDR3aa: CASSLDGGYEQYF

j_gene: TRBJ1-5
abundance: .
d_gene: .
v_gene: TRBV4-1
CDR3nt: TGCGCCAGCAGCCAAGAAATGAGACTGTATAGCAATCAGCCCCAGCATTTT
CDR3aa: CASSQEMRLYSNQPQHF

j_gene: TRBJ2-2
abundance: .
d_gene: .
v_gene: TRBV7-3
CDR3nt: TGTGCCAGCAGCCCAGAGGATCCGGAAACCGGGGAGCTGTTTTTT
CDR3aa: CASSPEDPETGELFF

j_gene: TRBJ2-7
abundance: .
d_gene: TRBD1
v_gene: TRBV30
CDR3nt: TGTGCCTGGAGTTCCCAGGGGGCGGGCGAGCAGTACTTC
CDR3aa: CAWSSQGAGEQYF

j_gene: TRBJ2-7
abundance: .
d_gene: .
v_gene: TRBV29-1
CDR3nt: TGCAGCGTTGAGGTAGGGGTTGGCTACGAGCAGTACTTC
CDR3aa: CSVEVGVGYEQYF

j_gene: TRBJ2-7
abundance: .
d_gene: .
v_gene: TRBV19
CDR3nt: TGTGCCAGTAGTATAGTATCCTGGCACTACGAGCAGTACTTC
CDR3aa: CASSIVSWHYEQYF

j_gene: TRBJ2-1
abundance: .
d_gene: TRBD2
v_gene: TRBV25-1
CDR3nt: TGTGCCAGCAGCCGTAATAGCGGGAGTGGCTACAATGAGCAGTTCTTC
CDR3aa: CASSRNSGSGYNEQFF

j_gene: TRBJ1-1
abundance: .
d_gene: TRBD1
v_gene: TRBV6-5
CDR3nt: TGTGCCAGCAGTTACTCGGGACAGGGATTCACTGAAGCTTTCTTT
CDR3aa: CASSYSGQGFTEAFF

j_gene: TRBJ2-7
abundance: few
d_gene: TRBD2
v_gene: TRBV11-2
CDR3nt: TGTGCCAGCAGCTACCTGACTAGCGCAACCTACGAGCAGTACTTC
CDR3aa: CASSYLTSATYEQYF

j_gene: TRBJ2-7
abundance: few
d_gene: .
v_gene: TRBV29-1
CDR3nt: TGCAGCGTTCGAGGGGGGACAACCTACGAGCAGTACTTC
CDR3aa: CSVRGGTTYEQYF

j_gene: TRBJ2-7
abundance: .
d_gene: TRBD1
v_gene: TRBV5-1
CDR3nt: TGCGCCAGCAGCCTGAGGGACAGCCAGGCCTACGAGCAGTACTTC
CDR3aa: CASSLRDSQAYEQYF

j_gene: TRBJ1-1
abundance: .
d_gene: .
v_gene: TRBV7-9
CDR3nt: TGTGCCAGCAGTCCGGACGGACATGAAGCTTTCTTT
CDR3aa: CASSPDGHEAFF

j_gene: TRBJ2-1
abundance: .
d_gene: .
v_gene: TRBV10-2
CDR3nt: TGCGCCAGCAGTGTGGGGAGGTCCCGGAGCAGCAATGAGCAGTTCTTC
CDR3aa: CASSVGRSRSSNEQFF

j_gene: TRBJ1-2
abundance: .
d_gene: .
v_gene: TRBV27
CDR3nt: TGTGCCAGCAGTTTTGCCAGGCACTATGGCTACACCTTC
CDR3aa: CASSFARHYGYTF

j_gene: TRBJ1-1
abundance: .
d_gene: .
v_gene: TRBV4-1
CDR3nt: TGCGCCAGCAGCCAAGACGCAGGGGACACTGAAGCTTTCTTT
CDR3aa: CASSQDAGDTEAFF

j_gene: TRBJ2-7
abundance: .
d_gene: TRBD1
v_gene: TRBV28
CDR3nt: TGTGCCAGCAGTTCGCCGGGACAGAGATACGAGCAGTACTTC
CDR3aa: CASSSPGQRYEQYF

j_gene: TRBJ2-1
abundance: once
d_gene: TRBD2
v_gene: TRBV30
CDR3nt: TGTGCCTGGAGTAGGACTAGCGGGAGTTTAAATGAGCAGTTCTTC
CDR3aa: CAWSRTSGSLNEQFF

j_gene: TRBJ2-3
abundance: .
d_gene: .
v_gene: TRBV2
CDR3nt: TGTGCCAGCAGGGGGGCGCCTTACACAGATACGCAGTATTTT
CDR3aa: CASRGAPYTDTQYF

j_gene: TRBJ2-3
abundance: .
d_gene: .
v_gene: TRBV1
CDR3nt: TGCACGGAACAGGGGGCTTCTACAGATACGCAGTATTTT
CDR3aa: CTEQGASTDTQYF

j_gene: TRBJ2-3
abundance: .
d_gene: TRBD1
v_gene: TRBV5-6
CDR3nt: TGTGCCAGCAGCGTTACGGGACAGGGGAGCACAGATACGCAGTATTTT
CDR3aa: CASSVTGQGSTDTQYF

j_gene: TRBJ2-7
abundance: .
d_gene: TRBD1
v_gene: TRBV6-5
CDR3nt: TGTGCCAGCACCTACGGGACAGGGTCAGGGGAGCAGTACTTC
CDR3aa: CASTYGTGSGEQYF

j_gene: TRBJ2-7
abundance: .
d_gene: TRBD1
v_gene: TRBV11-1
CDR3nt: TGTGCCAGCAGCCCTGTAGGACAGGGGACCTACGAGCAGTACTTC
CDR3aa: CASSPVGQGTYEQYF

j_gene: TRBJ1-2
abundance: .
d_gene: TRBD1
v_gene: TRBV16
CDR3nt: TGTGCCAGCAGCCAATCCCCGACAGGGGCTTATGGCTACACCTTC
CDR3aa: CASSQSPTGAYGYTF

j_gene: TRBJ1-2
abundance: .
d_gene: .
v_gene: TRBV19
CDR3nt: TGTGCCAGTAGACTGGGCGCCTATGGCTACACCTTC
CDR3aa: CASRLGAYGYTF

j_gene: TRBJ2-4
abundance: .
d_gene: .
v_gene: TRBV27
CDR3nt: TGTGCCAGCAGTTTAATGGGAAACATTCAGTACTTC
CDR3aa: CASSLMGNIQYF

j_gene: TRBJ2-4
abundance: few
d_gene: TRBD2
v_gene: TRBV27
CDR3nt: TGTGCCAGCAGTTTAATCCGGGAGGGTTCAAACATTCAGTACTTC
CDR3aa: CASSLIREGSNIQYF

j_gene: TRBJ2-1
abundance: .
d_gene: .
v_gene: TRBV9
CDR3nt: TGTGCCAGCAGCGTAGGAAGCGACAATGAGCAGTTCTTC
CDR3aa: CASSVGSDNEQFF

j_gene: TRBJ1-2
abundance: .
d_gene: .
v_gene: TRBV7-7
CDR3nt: TGTGCCAGCACGGACTCCTTTAACTATGGCTACACCTTC
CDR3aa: CASTDSFNYGYTF

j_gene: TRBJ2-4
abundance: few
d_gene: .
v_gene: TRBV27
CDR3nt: TGTGCCAGCAGTCCTGGACTAGCCAAAAACATTCAGTACTTC
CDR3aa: CASSPGLAKNIQYF

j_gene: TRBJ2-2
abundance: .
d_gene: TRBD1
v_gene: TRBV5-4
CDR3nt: TGTGCCAGCAGCCACGGGGACAGGGGGCACCCCGCGAACACCGGGGAGCTGTTTTTT
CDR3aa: CASSHGDRGHPANTGELFF